This is a list of T cell receptor beta chains from one sample in a study of blood T cells in healthy people across ages. Using its own MiXCR run on the 5' RACE reads, TCRdb lists one record per CDR3 protein. The table shows around 1.5 million distinct CDR3 sequences, with almost 35% occurring only once. Material: blood. The receptors originated from a woman aged 25-40 years in good health. CDR3s include the opening cysteine and the closing phenylalanine or tryptophan. A clone size is listed for some rows: how often the clone was seen (once, few, many), or a class if it is expanded.

v_call	j_call	clone_size	cdr3_aa
TRBV3-1	TRBJ2-1	many	CASSRSGAGANEQFF
TRBV30	TRBJ1-2	few	CAWSPAQGYTF
TRBV6-1	TRBJ1-6	NA	CASSLTFKLDGSPLHF
TRBV7-9	TRBJ2-3	NA	CASSLSGTGFTDTQYF
TRBV20-1	TRBJ2-7	few	CSASGTGPYEQYF
TRBV6-1	TRBJ1-5	NA	CAGSGGSNQPQHF
TRBV5-1	TRBJ2-3	few	CASSSLTEPDTQYF
TRBV5-1	TRBJ2-5	few	CASSLAQGREVAQYF
TRBV28	TRBJ1-5	few	CASSSTGENQPQHF
TRBV4-2	TRBJ1-2	NA	CVSSQDGSLDGYTF